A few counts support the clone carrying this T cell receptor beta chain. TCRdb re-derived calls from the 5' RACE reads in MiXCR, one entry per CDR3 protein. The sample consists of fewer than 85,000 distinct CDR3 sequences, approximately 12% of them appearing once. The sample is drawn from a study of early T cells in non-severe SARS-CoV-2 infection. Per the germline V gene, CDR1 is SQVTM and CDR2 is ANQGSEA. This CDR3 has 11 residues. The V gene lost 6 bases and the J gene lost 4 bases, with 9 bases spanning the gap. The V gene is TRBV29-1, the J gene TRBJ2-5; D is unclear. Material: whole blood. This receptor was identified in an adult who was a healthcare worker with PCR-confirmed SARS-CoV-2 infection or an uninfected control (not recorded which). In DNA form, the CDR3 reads TGCAGCGTCCTTCCGGTAGAGACCCAGTACTTC. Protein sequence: CSVLPVETQYF. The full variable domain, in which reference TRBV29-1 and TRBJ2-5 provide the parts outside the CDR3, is SAVISQKPSRDICQRGTSLTIQCQVDSQVTMMFWYRQQPGQSLTLIATANQGSEATYESGFVIDKFPISRPNLTFSTLTVSNMSPEDSSIYLCSVLPVETQYFGPGTRLLVL.